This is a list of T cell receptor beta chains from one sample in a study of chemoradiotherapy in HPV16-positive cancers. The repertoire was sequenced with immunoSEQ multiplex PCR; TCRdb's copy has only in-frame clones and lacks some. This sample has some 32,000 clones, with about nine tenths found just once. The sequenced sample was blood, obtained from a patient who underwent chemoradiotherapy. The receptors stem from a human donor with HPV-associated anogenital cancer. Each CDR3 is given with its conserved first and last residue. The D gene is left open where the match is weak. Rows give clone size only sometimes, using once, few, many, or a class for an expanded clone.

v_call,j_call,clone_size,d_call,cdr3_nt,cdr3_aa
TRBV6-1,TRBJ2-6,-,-,TGTGCCAGCAGTGACTATACCGGCTCTGGGGCCAACGTCCTGACTTTC,CASSDYTGSGANVLTF
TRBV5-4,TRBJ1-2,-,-,TGTGCCAGCAGCCTTCCAGGGGTGGGCTATGGCTACACCTTC,CASSLPGVGYGYTF
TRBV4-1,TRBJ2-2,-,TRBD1,TGCGCCAGCAGCCAAGGAGACAGGGCCTCCAACACCGGGGAGCTGTTTTTT,CASSQGDRASNTGELFF
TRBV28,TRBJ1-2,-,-,TGTGCCAGCAGCCCAACTGCGGGGGCCATTAACTATGGCTACACCTTC,CASSPTAGAINYGYTF
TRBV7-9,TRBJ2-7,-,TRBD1,TGTGCCAGCAGCCCTTTACAGGGGATGGTAGCTCGCGAGCAGTACTTC,CASSPLQGMVAREQYF
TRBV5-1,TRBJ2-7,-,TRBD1,TGCGCCAGCAGCTTGGACCCGGGACAGGGTAACGAGCAGTACTTC,CASSLDPGQGNEQYF
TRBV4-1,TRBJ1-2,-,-,TGCGCCAGCAGCCAAGATTACCGAGGGGGGGGCGCAACTAGCTATGGCTACACCTTC,CASSQDYRGGGATSYGYTF
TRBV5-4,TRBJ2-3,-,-,TGTGCCAGCAGCTTGGAGGGTAAGGGGGGCACAGATACGCAGTATTTT,CASSLEGKGGTDTQYF
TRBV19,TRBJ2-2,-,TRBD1,TGTGCCAGTAGTATAGGGACCGGGACAGGGAACACCGGGGAGCTGTTTTTT,CASSIGTGTGNTGELFF
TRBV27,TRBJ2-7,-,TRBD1,TGTGCCAGCAGTTTATCGCCAGGGGGCTACGAGCAGTACTTC,CASSLSPGGYEQYF
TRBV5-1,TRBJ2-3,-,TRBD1,TGCGCCAGCAGCGGTTCGCCGGGACAGGGACCTACAGATACGCAGTATTTT,CASSGSPGQGPTDTQYF
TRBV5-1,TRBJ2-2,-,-,TGCGCCAGCACCCCTGCGACAGCCTCGAACACCGGGGAGCTGTTTTTT,CASTPATASNTGELFF
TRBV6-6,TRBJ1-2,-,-,TGTGCCAGCAGTTACGCCACACCTAACTATGGCTACACCTTC,CASSYATPNYGYTF
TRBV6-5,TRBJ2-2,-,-,TGTGCCAGCAGTTTAGGGCGTCTCGCGAACACCGGGGAGCTGTTTTTT,CASSLGRLANTGELFF
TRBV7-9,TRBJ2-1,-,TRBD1,TGTGCCAGCAGCGACGAGGGGGCGGGACAGGGGACCAATGAGCAGTTCTTC,CASSDEGAGQGTNEQFF
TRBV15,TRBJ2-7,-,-,TGTGCCACCAGCAGAGATAGTCTCGCCAGCTCCTACGAGCAGTACTTC,CATSRDSLASSYEQYF
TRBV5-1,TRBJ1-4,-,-,TGCGCCAGCAGCTTGGGCCAGAGCCAGCATGAAAAACTGTTTTTT,CASSLGQSQHEKLFF
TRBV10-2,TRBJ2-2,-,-,TGCGCCAGCAGTGATCAGGGGAACACCGGGGAGCTGTTTTTT,CASSDQGNTGELFF
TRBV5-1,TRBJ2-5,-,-,TGCGCCAGCAGCTCTTACCAAGAGACCCAGTACTTC,CASSSYQETQYF
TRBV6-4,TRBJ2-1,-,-,TGTGCCAGCAGTATCTCCGGGGTCTACAATGAGCAGTTCTTC,CASSISGVYNEQFF
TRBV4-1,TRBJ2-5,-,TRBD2,TGCGCCAGCAGCCAAGATAGGGGGACTAGCGGGACCGGGCGTTCCGAGACCCAGTACTTC,CASSQDRGTSGTGRSETQYF
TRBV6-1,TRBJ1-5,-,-,TGTGCCAGCAGTGAAGGGGGGAGTTCTAGCAATCAGCCCCAGCATTTT,CASSEGGSSSNQPQHF
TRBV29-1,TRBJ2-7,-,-,TGCAGCGTTGAGGGGAGGGGGTCGCGGCGGGAGCAGTACTTC,CSVEGRGSRREQYF
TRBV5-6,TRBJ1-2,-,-,TGTGCCAGCAGCGGCAACCTGGGTATGGAGGGCTACACCTTC,CASSGNLGMEGYTF
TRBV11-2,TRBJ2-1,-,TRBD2,TGTGCCAGCAGCTTAGGGGGTATCGGGCGGGAGTTGTACAATGAGCAGTTCTTC,CASSLGGIGRELYNEQFF
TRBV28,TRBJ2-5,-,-,TGTGCCAGCAACCTTTATAGAGAGACCCAGTACTTC,CASNLYRETQYF
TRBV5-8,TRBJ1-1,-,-,TGTGCCAGCAGCTTCGGGGAGGGAGCTTTCTTT,CASSFGEGAFF
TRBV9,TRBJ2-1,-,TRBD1,TGTGCCAGCAGCGAAGCGGTCTTGACAGGGGGGTACAATGAGCAGTTCTTC,CASSEAVLTGGYNEQFF
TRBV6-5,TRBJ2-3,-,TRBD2,TGTGCCAGCAGTTACCGAGCGGGAGGAAACACAGATACGCAGTATTTT,CASSYRAGGNTDTQYF
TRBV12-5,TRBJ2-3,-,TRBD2,TGTGCTAGTGGTACCGGACTAGCGGGACCCACAGATACGCAGTATTTT,CASGTGLAGPTDTQYF
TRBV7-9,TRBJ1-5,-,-,TGTGCCAGCAGCTCTTTGGGGCCCATGGAGCATTTT,CASSSLGPMEHF
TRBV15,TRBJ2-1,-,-,TGTGCCACCAGCAGAGAACTAGCTACCTACAATGAGCAGTTCTTC,CATSRELATYNEQFF
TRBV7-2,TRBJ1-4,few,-,TGTGCCAGCAGCGACCCGACATTGATCTCTGAAAAACTGTTTTTT,CASSDPTLISEKLFF
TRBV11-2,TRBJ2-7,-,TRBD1,TGTGCCAGCAGCTTTTCACAGGGGAGCTCCTACGAGCAGTACTTC,CASSFSQGSSYEQYF
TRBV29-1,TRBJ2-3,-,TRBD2,TGCAGCGTTGGGGAGGGTTGGGAGATCGGAACAGATACGCAGTATTTT,CSVGEGWEIGTDTQYF
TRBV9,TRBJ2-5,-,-,TGTGCCAGCAGCGTAGCTGGGGACACTGCGCGCGAGACCCAGTACTTC,CASSVAGDTARETQYF
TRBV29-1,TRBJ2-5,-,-,TGCAGCGTTGAACCCTCGGGGGCGTGGCGGGAGACCCAGTACTTC,CSVEPSGAWRETQYF
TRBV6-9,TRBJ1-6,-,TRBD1,TGTGCCAGCACCAAAATAAGACAGGGCCGGGCACCCCTCCACTTT,CASTKIRQGRAPLHF
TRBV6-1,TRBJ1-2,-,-,TGTGCCAGCAGGAGACACGGAGGGGCCTATGGCTACACCTTC,CASRRHGGAYGYTF
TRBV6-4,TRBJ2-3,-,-,TGTGCCAGCAGCTACCAATCAAGAGATACGCAGTATTTT,CASSYQSRDTQYF
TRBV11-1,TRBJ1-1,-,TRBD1,TGTGCCAGCAGCGACTCACGACAGGGGCTACACACTGAAGCTTTCTTT,CASSDSRQGLHTEAFF